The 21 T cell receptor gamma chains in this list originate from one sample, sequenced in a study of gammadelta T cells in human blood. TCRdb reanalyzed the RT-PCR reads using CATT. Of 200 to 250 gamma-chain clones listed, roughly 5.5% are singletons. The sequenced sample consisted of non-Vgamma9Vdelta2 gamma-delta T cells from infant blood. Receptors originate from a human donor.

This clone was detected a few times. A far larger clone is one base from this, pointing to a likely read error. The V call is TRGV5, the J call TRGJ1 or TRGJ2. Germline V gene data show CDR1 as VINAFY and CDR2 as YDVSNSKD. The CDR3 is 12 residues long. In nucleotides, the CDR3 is TGTACCACCTGGACCCTCTATTATAAGAAACTCTTT. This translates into CTTWTLYYKKLF.

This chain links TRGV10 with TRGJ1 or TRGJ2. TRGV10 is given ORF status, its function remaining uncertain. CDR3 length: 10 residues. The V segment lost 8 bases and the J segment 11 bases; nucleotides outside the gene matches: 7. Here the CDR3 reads CAAWDSEKLF. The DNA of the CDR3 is TGTGCTGCGTGGGATTCGGAGAAACTCTTT.

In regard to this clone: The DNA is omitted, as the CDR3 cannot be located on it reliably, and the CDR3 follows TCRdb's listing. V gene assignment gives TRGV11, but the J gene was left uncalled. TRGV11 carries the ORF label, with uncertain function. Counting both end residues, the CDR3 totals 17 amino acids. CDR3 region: CTTVPAGSASSDWIKTF.

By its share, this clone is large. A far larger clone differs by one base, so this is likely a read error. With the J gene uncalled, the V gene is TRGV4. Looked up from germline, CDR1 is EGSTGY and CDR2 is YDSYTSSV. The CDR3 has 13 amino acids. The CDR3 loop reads CATWDGQGHNKLF. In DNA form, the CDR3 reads TGTGCCACATGGGATGGGCAAGGACATAACAAACTCTTT.

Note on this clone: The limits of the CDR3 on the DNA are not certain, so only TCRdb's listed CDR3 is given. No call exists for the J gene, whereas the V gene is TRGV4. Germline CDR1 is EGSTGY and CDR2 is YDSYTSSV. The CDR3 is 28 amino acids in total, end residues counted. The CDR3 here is CATWDLRNSLAVEQHLLSQVSIGRIQHF.

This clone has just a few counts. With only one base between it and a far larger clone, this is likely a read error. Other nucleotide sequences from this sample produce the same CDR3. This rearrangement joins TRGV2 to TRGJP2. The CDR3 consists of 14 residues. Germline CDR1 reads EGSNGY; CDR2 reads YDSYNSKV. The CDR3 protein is CATWDGRGDWIKTF. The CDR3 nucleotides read TGTGCCACCTGGGACGGGCGGGGTGACTGGATCAAGACGTTT.

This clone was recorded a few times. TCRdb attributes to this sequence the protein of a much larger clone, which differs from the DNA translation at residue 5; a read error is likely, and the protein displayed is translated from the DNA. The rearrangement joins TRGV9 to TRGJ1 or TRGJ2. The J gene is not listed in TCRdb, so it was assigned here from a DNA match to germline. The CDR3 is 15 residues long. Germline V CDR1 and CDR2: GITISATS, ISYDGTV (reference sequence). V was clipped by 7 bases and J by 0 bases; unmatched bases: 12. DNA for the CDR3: TGTGCCTTGTGCACGAGGCCCTCGAATTATTATAAGAAACTCTTT. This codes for CALCTRPSNYYKKLF.

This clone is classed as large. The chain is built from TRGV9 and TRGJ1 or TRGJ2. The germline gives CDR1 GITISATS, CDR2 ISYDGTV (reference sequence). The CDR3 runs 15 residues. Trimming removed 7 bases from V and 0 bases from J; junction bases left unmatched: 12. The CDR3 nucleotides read TGTGCCTTGTGCCCGAGGCCCTCGAATTATTATAAGAAACTCTTT. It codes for CALCPRPSNYYKKLF.

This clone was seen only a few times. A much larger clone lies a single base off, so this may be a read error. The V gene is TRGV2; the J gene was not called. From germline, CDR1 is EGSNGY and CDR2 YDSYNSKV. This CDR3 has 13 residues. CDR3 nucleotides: TGTGCCACCTGGGACGGGGGGATTATAAGAATGCTCTTT. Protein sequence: CATWDGGIIRMLF.

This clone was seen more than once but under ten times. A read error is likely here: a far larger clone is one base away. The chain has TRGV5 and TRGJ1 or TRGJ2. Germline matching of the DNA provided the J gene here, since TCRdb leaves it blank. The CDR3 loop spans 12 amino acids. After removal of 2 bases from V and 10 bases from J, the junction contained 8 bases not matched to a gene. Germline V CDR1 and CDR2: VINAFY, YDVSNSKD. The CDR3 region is CATWDKMGKKLF. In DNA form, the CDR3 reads TGTGCCACCTGGGACAAGATGGGGAAGAAACTCTTT.

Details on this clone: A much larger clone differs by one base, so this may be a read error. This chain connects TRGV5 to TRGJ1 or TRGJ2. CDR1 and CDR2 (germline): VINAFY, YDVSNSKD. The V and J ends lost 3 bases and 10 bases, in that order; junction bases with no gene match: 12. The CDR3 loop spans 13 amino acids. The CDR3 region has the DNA TGTGCCACCTGGGACGGTGTCGTGGAGAAGAAACTCTTT. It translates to CATWDGVVEKKLF.

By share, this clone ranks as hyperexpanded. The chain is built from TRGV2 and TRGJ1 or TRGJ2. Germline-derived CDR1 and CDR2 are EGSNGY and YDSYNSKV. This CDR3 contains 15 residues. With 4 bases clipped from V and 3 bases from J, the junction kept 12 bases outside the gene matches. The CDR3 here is CATWDSYIFYYKKLF. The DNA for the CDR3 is TGTGCCACCTGGGATTCATACATCTTTTATTATAAGAAACTCTTT.

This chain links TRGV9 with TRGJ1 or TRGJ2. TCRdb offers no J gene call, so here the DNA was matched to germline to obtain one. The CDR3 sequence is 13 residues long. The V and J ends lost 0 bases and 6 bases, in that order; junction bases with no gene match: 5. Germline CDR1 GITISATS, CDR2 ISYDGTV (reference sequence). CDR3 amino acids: CALWEVGGYKKLF. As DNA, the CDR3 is TGTGCCTTGTGGGAGGTGGGGGGTTATAAGAAACTCTTT.

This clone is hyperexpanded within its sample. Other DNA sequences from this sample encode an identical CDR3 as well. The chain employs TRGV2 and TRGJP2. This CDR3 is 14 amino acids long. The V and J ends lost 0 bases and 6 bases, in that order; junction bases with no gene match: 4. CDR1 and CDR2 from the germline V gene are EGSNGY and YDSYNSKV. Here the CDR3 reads CATWDGRGDWIKTF. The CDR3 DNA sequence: TGTGCCACCTGGGACGGGCGGGGTGATTGGATCAAGACGTTT.

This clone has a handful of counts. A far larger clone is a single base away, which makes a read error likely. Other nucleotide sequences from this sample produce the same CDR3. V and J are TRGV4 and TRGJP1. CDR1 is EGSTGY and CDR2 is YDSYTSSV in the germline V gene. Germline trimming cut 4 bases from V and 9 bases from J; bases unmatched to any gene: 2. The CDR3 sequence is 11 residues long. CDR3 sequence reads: CATWDRWFKIF. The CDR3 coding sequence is TGTGCCACCTGGGACCGTTGGTTCAAGATATTT.

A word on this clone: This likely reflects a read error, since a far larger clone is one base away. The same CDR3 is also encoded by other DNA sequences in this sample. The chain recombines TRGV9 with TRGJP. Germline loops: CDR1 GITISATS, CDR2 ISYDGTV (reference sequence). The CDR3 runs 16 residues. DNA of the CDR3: TGTGCATTGTGGGAGAAGCAAGAGTTGGGCAAAAAAATCAAGGTATTT. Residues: CALWEKQELGKKIKVF.

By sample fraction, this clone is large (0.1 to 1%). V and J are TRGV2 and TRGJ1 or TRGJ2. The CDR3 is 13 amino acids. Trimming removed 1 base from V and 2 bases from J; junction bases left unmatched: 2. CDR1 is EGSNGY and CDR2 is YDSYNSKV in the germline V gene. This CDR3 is CATWDGDYYKKLF. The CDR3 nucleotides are TGTGCCACCTGGGACGGTGATTATTATAAGAAACTCTTT.

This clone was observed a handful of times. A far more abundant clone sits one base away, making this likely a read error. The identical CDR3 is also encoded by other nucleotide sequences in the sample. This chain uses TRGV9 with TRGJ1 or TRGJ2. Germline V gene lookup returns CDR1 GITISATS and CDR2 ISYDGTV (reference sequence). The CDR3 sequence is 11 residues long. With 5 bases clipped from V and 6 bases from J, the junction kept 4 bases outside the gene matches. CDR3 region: CALWVGYKKLF. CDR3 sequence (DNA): TGTGCCTTGTGGGTTGGTTATAAGAAACTCTTT.

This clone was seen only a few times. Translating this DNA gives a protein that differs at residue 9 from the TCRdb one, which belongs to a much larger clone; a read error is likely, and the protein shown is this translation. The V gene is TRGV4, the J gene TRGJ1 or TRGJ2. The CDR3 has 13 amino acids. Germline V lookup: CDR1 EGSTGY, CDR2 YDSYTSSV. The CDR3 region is CATWDGQGNNKLF. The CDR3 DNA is TGTGCCACCTGGGATGGGCAAGGAAATAACAAACTCTTT.

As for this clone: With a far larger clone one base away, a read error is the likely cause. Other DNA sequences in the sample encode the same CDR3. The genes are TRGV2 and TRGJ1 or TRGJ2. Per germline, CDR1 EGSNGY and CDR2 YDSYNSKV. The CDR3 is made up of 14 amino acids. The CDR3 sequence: CATWDGPEGAEKLF. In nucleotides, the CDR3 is TGTGCCACCTGGGACGGGCCCGAGGGAGCGGAGAAACTTTTT.

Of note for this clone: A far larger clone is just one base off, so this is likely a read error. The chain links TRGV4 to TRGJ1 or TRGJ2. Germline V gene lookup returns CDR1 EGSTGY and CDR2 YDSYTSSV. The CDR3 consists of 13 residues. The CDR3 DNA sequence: TGTGCCAACTGGGATGGGCAAGGACATAACAAACTCTTT. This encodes CANWDGQGHNKLF.